The TCR beta chain under discussion was sequenced for a study of long-term antiretroviral therapy in people with HIV. Overall study results and limits: Dominant in the repertoire at all time points were clones expanded before ART. Sampling of blood ran from the mid-2000s to the late 2010s, and older ART regimens were possibly in use.

This clone has only one observation. Its antigen is undetermined. It was version v3.0 of the immunoSEQ assay that was run at survey level. Generated by immunoSEQ multiplex PCR, the TCRdb table keeps only in-frame clones and is missing some. The top ten hold roughly 1.3% of the sample, which has roughly 16,000 clones, about 95% seen once. CDR3 length equals 11 residues. The ends were cut back, 3 bases at V and 4 bases at J, with 6 bases in the middle. Germline V gene lookup returns CDR1 DFQATT and CDR2 SNEGSKA (reference sequence). The receptor was derived from a man aged 25 to 40 with HIV. The rearrangement joins TRBV20-1 to TRBJ1-2, with no clear D. Sequences were derived from unsorted PBMCs, sampled around 10 years after starting antiretroviral therapy. The CDR3 DNA reads as TGCAGTGCTAGCAAGAGCTATGGCTACACCTTC. This sequence encodes CSASKSYGYTF.